What follows are 23 T cell receptor beta chains derived from one specimen sequenced in a study of cytomegalovirus exposure and HLA in healthy donors. Both 60 Vbeta primers and 13 Jbeta primers went into the PCR. TCRdb's table, derived via immunoSEQ multiplex PCR, lists solely in-frame clones and lacks some. Among 110,000 to 150,000 clones listed, roughly four fifths were seen once. Sequenced sample: PBMCs. All receptors come from a woman aged 55-70 years in good health and CMV-seropositive.

This rearrangement joins TRBV6-5 to TRBJ2-5, with 14 positions matching TRBD2. Trimming at V came to 0 bases and at J to 11 bases, leaving 8 bases not matched to a gene. The length of the CDR3 is 16 residues. CDR1 and CDR2 from the germline V gene are MNHEY and SVGAGI. CDR3 sequence reads: CASSYSSGLAGVEQYF. CDR3 in DNA: TGTGCCAGCAGTTACTCATCGGGACTAGCGGGAGTTGAGCAGTACTTC.

The gene calls are TRBV29-1 and TRBJ2-7, with D possibly TRBD1 on 5 matching bases. V was cut by 3 bases and J by 6 bases, with 15 bases left in between. Germline CDR1 SQVTM, CDR2 ANQGSEA. CDR3 size: 13 residues. The CDR3 DNA follows: TGCAGCGTTGAGAGTGGTGGCAGGGCCGAGCAGTACTTC. Its protein product is CSVESGGRAEQYF.

The chain joins TRBV27 to TRBJ1-2; TRBD1 matches at 7 bases. Losses at the gene ends were 6 bases for V and 6 bases for J; bases not matched to a gene: 7. The germline V gene encodes CDR1 MNHEY and CDR2 SMNVEV (reference sequence). The CDR3 loop spans 13 amino acids. Here the CDR3 reads CASRKTGIDGYTF. Here the CDR3 DNA reads TGTGCCAGCAGAAAGACAGGGATAGATGGCTACACCTTC.

This clone has more than one count but fewer than ten. A far larger clone is one nucleotide away, so this likely arose from a read error. V usage is TRBV27 and J usage is TRBJ2-5; D is perhaps TRBD2 (6 bases). The DNA end is more similar to TRBJ2-7, so the J call may be wrong. Germline loops: CDR1 MNHEY, CDR2 SMNVEV (reference sequence). There are 14 residues in the CDR3. The CDR3 nucleotides read TGTGCCAGCAAACTAGCCGCAGCGTCCTACGAGCAGTACTTC. This gives the protein CASKLAAASYEQYF.

The genes are TRBV15 and TRBJ2-7; no clear D. This CDR3 is built from 14 residues. The germline CDR1 and CDR2 sequences are LNHNV and YYDKDF (reference sequence). V was shortened by 2 bases and J by 2 bases, with 10 bases between the two germline ends. In nucleotides, the CDR3 is TGTGCCACCAGCAGATTAGCCGACGCCTACGAGCAGTACTTC. Its protein product is CATSRLADAYEQYF.

V is TRBV9 and J is TRBJ1-5; D is possibly TRBD1 (5 bases). Deletions cut 0 bases from V and 6 bases from J, with 16 bases between. Germline CDR1 is SGDLS and CDR2 is YYNGEE. The CDR3 contains 16 residues. DNA for the CDR3: TGTGCCAGCAGCGTAGGACCAGGGAACGTAGGTCAGCCCCAGCATTTT. Protein sequence: CASSVGPGNVGQPQHF.

The CDR3 here is CASSMSTSGGTQYF. DNA for the CDR3: TGTGCCAGCAGCATGTCGACTAGCGGGGGCACCCAGTACTTC. The chain joins TRBV7-9 to TRBJ2-5, with 12 bases fitting TRBD2. J was trimmed by 8 bases and V by 5 bases; bases with no gene match: 6. The CDR3 consists of 14 residues. The germline CDR1 and CDR2 sequences are SEHNR and FQNEAQ (reference sequence).

This chain joins TRBV5-1 and TRBJ2-3; 9 nucleotides match TRBD2. This CDR3 spans 14 amino acids. Losses at the gene ends were 7 bases for V and 4 bases for J; bases not matched to a gene: 7. The germline CDR1 and CDR2 sequences are SGHRS and YFSETQ. Here the CDR3 DNA reads TGCGCCAGCTCAAAGGCGGGAGGGCCAGATACGCAGTATTTT. The encoded protein is CASSKAGGPDTQYF.

The chain links TRBV7-8 to TRBJ2-1, with 12 positions matching TRBD2. The CDR3 length is 15 residues. Germline trimming cut 1 base from V and 7 bases from J; bases unmatched to any gene: 2. CDR1 SGHVS and CDR2 FQNEAQ come from the germline V gene. DNA of the CDR3: TGTGCCAGCAGCTTAGGACTAGCGGGAGAAAATGAGCAGTTCTTC. It translates to CASSLGLAGENEQFF.

This clone was recorded a few times. The genes are TRBV7-2 and TRBJ2-2, with D perhaps TRBD1 (6 bases). The CDR3 extends over 15 amino acids. V lost 4 bases to trimming and J lost 5 bases, with 14 bases between them. Per germline, CDR1 SGHTA and CDR2 FQGNSA. The CDR3 DNA reads TGTGCCAGCAGCTCACCGAGAGGGGGAACCGGGGAGCTGTTTTTT. Encoded protein: CASSSPRGGTGELFF.

This chain connects TRBV7-9 to TRBJ2-7, with 10 nucleotides matching TRBD2. J was trimmed by 4 bases and V by 3 bases; bases with no gene match: 6. Germline V gene sequence: CDR1 SEHNR, CDR2 FQNEAQ (reference sequence). The CDR3 runs to 15 residues. The CDR3 sequence: CASSFKAGGMYEQYF. In nucleotides, the CDR3 is TGTGCCAGCAGCTTTAAAGCGGGAGGGATGTACGAGCAGTACTTC.

Worth noting for this clone: The same CDR3 is also encoded by other DNA sequences in this sample. The chain is built from TRBV6-5 and TRBJ2-7; D ambiguous. Trimming took off 7 bases at V and 4 bases at J, with 8 bases between the two ends. CDR1 MNHEY and CDR2 SVGAGI come from the germline V gene. The CDR3 sequence is 11 residues long. The DNA of the CDR3 is TGTGCCAGCAAAGGAGTTTACGAGCAGTACTTC. Translated, it gives CASKGVYEQYF.

The rearrangement joins TRBV25-1 to TRBJ2-2, with 7 bases identical to TRBD2. This CDR3 region has 14 residues. V shed 3 bases and J 4 bases; nucleotides not matched to a gene: 2. The V gene's germline CDR1 is MGHDK and CDR2 SYGVNS. CDR3 nucleotides: TGTGCCAGCAGTGAGCTAGCGGTCACCGGGGAGCTGTTTTTT. Residues: CASSELAVTGELFF.

The gene calls are TRBV2 and TRBJ2-1; D might be TRBD2 (7 bases). The CDR3 loop spans 18 amino acids. Trimming took 3 bases from V and 0 from J, leaving 18 bases between them. Germline lookup yields CDR1 SNHLY and CDR2 FYNNEI. CDR3 sequence reads: CASSEIRGGGSSYNEQFF. Written as DNA, the CDR3 is TGTGCCAGCAGTGAGATCCGAGGGGGGGGGAGCTCCTACAATGAGCAGTTCTTC.

The CDR3 nucleotides are TGCGCCAGCAGCGAGGGAATTAACTATGGCTACACCTTC. It translates to CASSEGINYGYTF. The chain couples TRBV5-1 to TRBJ1-2; no firm D call. In germline, CDR1 is SGHRS, CDR2 YFSETQ. Deletions cut 4 bases from V and 1 base from J, with 8 bases between. The CDR3 runs to 13 residues. Combining the CDR3 with reference TRBV5-1 and TRBJ1-2 gives the whole variable domain KAGVTQTPRYLIKTRGQQVTLSCSPISGHRSVSWYQQTPGQGLQFLFEYFSETQRNKGNFPGRFSGRQFSNSRSEMNVSTLELGDSALYLCASSEGINYGYTFGSGTRLTVV.

This clone was recorded a few times. The gene calls are TRBV5-1 and TRBJ2-2; TRBD1 agrees at 9 bases. J lost 3 bases, V lost 4 bases, and 4 bases had no gene match. The CDR3 is made up of 15 amino acids. Germline V gene sequence: CDR1 SGHRS, CDR2 YFSETQ. CDR3 sequence: CASSQGDRDTGELFF. CDR3 sequence (DNA): TGCGCCAGCAGCCAGGGGGACAGGGACACCGGGGAGCTGTTTTTT. Variable domain in full (rest from reference TRBV5-1 and TRBJ2-2): KAGVTQTPRYLIKTRGQQVTLSCSPISGHRSVSWYQQTPGQGLQFLFEYFSETQRNKGNFPGRFSGRQFSNSRSEMNVSTLELGDSALYLCASSQGDRDTGELFFGEGSRLTVL.

This sequence joins TRBV2 and TRBJ2-1; 8 bases align to TRBD2. The CDR3 is 16 amino acids. Germline trimming cut 1 base from V and 4 bases from J; bases unmatched to any gene: 6. The germline gives CDR1 SNHLY, CDR2 FYNNEI. The CDR3 DNA reads as TGTGCCAGCAGTGAAGAGGTGTTAGCGGGGTACAATGAGCAGTTCTTC. It yields the protein CASSEEVLAGYNEQFF.

V and J are TRBV5-4 and TRBJ1-4; D perhaps matches TRBD1 (5 bases). The CDR3 has 14 amino acids. CDR1 SGHNT and CDR2 YYREEE come from the germline V gene (reference sequence). V lost 2 bases and J 8 bases, leaving 13 bases between the germline ends. CDR3 residues: CASSLAGRGEKLFF. Here the CDR3 DNA reads TGTGCCAGCAGCTTAGCCGGGAGGGGCGAAAAACTGTTTTTT.

This chain joins TRBV6-4 and TRBJ2-1; 9 bases agree with TRBD2. V shed 6 bases and J 6 bases; nucleotides not matched to a gene: 12. Germline CDR1 reads MRHNA; CDR2 reads SNTAGT. This CDR3 has 16 amino acids. Here the CDR3 reads CASRKDAGGPFNEQFF. In nucleotides, the CDR3 is TGTGCCAGCAGGAAGGATGCGGGAGGGCCTTTCAATGAGCAGTTCTTC.

The V and J genes are TRBV27 and TRBJ2-3, with D perhaps TRBD2 (6 bases). With 8 bases removed from V and 3 bases from J, the gap between germline ends came to 12 bases. This CDR3 contains 13 residues. Germline V gene lookup returns CDR1 MNHEY and CDR2 SMNVEV (reference sequence). The CDR3 spells CASRPGETDTQYF. The CDR3, as DNA: TGTGCCAGCCGGCCGGGGGAAACAGATACGCAGTATTTT.

The chain joins TRBV9 to TRBJ2-1; TRBD2 matches at 11 bases. The length of the CDR3 is 15 residues. The ends lost 0 bases at V and 9 bases at J; junction bases unmatched: 5. Germline V gives CDR1 SGDLS, CDR2 YYNGEE. In DNA form, the CDR3 reads TGTGCCAGCAGCGTAGGAATAGCGGGAGGGGTTGAGCAGTTCTTC. This sequence encodes CASSVGIAGGVEQFF.

The table lists this clone with a few counts. J is TRBJ1-4 and V is TRBV4-3, with TRBD1 as a possible D gene (5 bases). The CDR3 has 14 residues. Trimming removed 1 base from V and 3 bases from J, with 6 bases in between. The V gene's germline CDR1 is LGHNA and CDR2 YSLEER. The CDR3 here is CASSQGRANEKLFF. Here the CDR3 DNA reads TGCGCCAGCAGCCAAGGCAGGGCTAATGAAAAACTGTTTTTT.

The chain is built from TRBV15 and TRBJ2-4; 7 bases are shared with TRBD1. Unmatched junction bases numbered 7, after V lost 1 base and J lost 7 bases. The germline V gene has CDR1 LNHNV and CDR2 YYDKDF (reference sequence). This CDR3 spans 15 amino acids. The CDR3 is CATSRGWTGRNIQYF. The CDR3 DNA reads as TGTGCCACCAGCAGAGGGTGGACAGGTAGGAACATTCAGTACTTC.